This T cell receptor beta chain was captured in a study of neurological immune-mediated disorders. TCRdb re-analysed the 5' RACE reads in MiXCR, keeping a single row per CDR3 protein. The profile shows roughly 75,000 distinct CDR3 sequences, 2.5% to 3% of them singletons. This clonotype was detected ten times or more. CDR1 is DFQATT and CDR2 is SNEGSKA in the germline V gene (reference sequence). V dropped 3 bases and J dropped 5 bases, with 17 bases sitting between them. The CDR3 totals 14 residues. This receptor was obtained from a woman aged 25 to 39 with multiple sclerosis. This chain connects TRBV20-1 to TRBJ2-7; the D gene is possibly TRBD2 (5 bases). Sequencing was performed on PBMCs. Written as DNA, the CDR3 is TGCAGTGCTAGGTCTGGGGTCGGGGTCGACGAGCAGTACTTC. This sequence encodes CSARSGVGVDEQYF.